This TCR beta chain is drawn from a study of identical twins. TCRdb used MiXCR to reprocess the 5' RACE reads, holding one entry per CDR3 protein. Of about 520,000 distinct CDR3 sequences in the sample, about 20% are singletons; the top ten hold about 0.91%. V trimming: 5 bases; J trimming: 9 bases; junction bases outside the gene matches: 4. CDR1 is DFQATT and CDR2 is SNEGSKA in the germline V gene (reference sequence). The CDR3 is 13 residues long. The sample was also reused in another study, on T cells expressing NK-cell markers.

Sequencing was done on a sample of CD4+ T cells sorted from blood. This clonotype was sampled from a woman in her late teens or twenties in good health. The chain uses TRBV20-1 and TRBJ2-1, with 13 bases fitting TRBD2. CDR3 residues: CSAPRTSGGEQFF. The CDR3 coding sequence is TGCAGTGCTCCCCGGACTAGCGGGGGTGAGCAGTTCTTC.